This note documents a single T cell receptor beta chain sequence. The method was immunoSEQ multiplex PCR; TCRdb's version includes in-frame clones alone and lacks a portion of them. Altogether about 62,000 clones are present, around three quarters being singletons, with the ten largest covering approximately 4%. These data belong to a study of radiotherapy plus CTLA-4 blockade in lung cancer. Sequencing was performed on peripheral blood, taken from a patient treated with radiotherapy plus ipilimumab. The sequence came from a human donor with non-small cell lung cancer who had a complete response to radiotherapy plus ipilimumab.

The chain's CDR3 is CASSDGMSGSSGNTIYF. The CDR3 DNA follows: TGTGCCAGCAGTGATGGGATGTCCGGTAGCTCTGGAAACACCATATATTTT. This sequence joins TRBV6-1 and TRBJ1-3; unclear D gene. CDR3 length: 17 amino acids. Germline V CDR1 and CDR2: MNHNS, SASEGT. Between the trimmed V and J ends, which lost 3 bases and 0 bases, there was a span of 15 bases.